This TCR beta chain was captured in a study of blood T cell repertoires in COVID-19. Study-wide context: Whether acute or convalescent, the COVID-19 samples came from the United States, Italy and Spain.

This clone has only one observation. Authors' data handling: Amplification of reference gene primers provided the estimated nucleated cell counts. Repertoires were generated with immunoSEQ multiplex PCR, while TCRdb's copy carries only in-frame clones and drops some. V, J and clone size were drawn from that table, and D and trimming were deduced from the DNA. The data contain 50,000 to 70,000 clones, almost 80% of them singletons. Per germline, CDR1 SGHTA and CDR2 FQGNSA. V was trimmed by 0 bases and J by 4 bases, leaving 12 bases between them. This CDR3 is built from 15 residues. The sequencing sample was made of peripheral blood. The sequence came from a man in his sixties with acute or convalescent COVID-19. The chain has TRBV7-2 and TRBJ1-2; no definite D call. As DNA, the CDR3 is TGTGCCAGCAGCTTAGCGCCAGGCAGAAGCTATGGCTACACCTTC. Its translation is CASSLAPGRSYGYTF.